The 11 T cell receptor beta chains below were found in one sample sequenced in a study of Graves' ophthalmopathy and Graves' hyperthyroidism. For repertoire sequencing, the TCR beta CDR3 regions were amplified from RNA transcripts. A first-round RT-PCR used HTBI primers, followed by a second-round multiplex PCR. A single record per CDR3 protein comes from TCRdb applying MiXCR to the multiplex PCR reads. The sample has just over 600,000 distinct CDR3 sequences; about 20% are singletons. What was sequenced was peripheral blood. The source of these receptors is a young woman with stable Graves' hyperthyroidism. Some clones in this sample may be carry-over from other donors' samples.

The chain is built from TRBV12-3 or TRBV12-4 and TRBJ1-1; maybe TRBD1 (6 bases). CDR3 length: 15 amino acids. The germline V and J ends were trimmed by 0 bases and 5 bases, with 13 bases remaining between them. CDR3: CASSLAQGGGTEAFF. The CDR3 DNA reads as TGTGCCAGCAGTTTAGCCCAAGGGGGAGGGACTGAAGCTTTCTTT.

This clonotype came up a few times. The chain employs TRBV27 and TRBJ1-2; D is uncertain. The CDR3 covers 15 residues. Germline V gene lookup returns CDR1 MNHEY and CDR2 SMNVEV (reference sequence). V dropped 4 bases and J dropped 5 bases, with 17 bases sitting between them. CDR3 in amino acids: CASSSGRRYPYGYTF. DNA for the CDR3: TGTGCCAGCAGTTCCGGCAGGCGCTACCCTTATGGCTACACCTTC.

The chain is built from TRBV28 and TRBJ2-7; weak D call: TRBD2 (7 bases). V was shortened by 6 bases and J by 2 bases, with 23 bases between the two germline ends. This CDR3 spans 17 amino acids. Germline CDR1 reads MDHEN; CDR2 reads SYDVKM. The CDR3 DNA follows: TGTGCCAGCAGACCCGGGGGGCGACAGGACAACCCCTACGAGCAGTACTTC. Translated: CASRPGGRQDNPYEQYF.

This chain connects TRBV20-1 to TRBJ2-7, with D uncertain. This CDR3 region has 11 residues. Germline CDR1 is DFQATT and CDR2 is SNEGSKA (reference sequence). V lost 0 bases, J lost 6 bases, and 6 bases lay in between. The CDR3 sequence: CSARDPGEQYF. DNA of the CDR3: TGCAGTGCTAGAGATCCGGGCGAGCAGTACTTC.

In its sample, this clonotype was seen many times. This sequence joins TRBV6-1 and TRBJ1-6; D is perhaps TRBD1 (6 bases). The germline V gene has CDR1 MNHNS and CDR2 SASEGT. This CDR3 spans 12 amino acids. V was trimmed by 8 bases and J by 8 bases, leaving 10 bases between them. CDR3 region: CASQGIDSPLHF. The CDR3 nucleotides are TGTGCCAGCCAGGGGATCGATTCACCCCTCCACTTT.

In its sample, this clonotype was seen many times. J is TRBJ2-5 and V is TRBV20-1; D is ambiguous. The CDR3 has 11 amino acids. V shed 7 bases and J shed 5 bases, with 11 bases lying between them. Germline V gene data show CDR1 as DFQATT and CDR2 as SNEGSKA (reference sequence). CDR3 DNA: TGCAGTGGTTTGGTAAGGGAGACCCAGTACTTC. It specifies CSGLVRETQYF.

The chain couples TRBV24-1 to TRBJ1-1; D not certain. The germline gives CDR1 KGHDR, CDR2 SFDVKD. V lost 3 bases and J 9 bases, leaving 1 base between the germline ends. There are 9 residues in the CDR3. The CDR3 loop reads CATSDKAFF. The DNA of the CDR3 is TGTGCCACCAGTGATAAAGCTTTCTTT.

The chain couples TRBV20-1 to TRBJ1-1; D not certain. The CDR3 has 13 amino acids. Trimming removed 3 bases at V and 4 bases at J, with 12 bases between. Germline V gives CDR1 DFQATT, CDR2 SNEGSKA (reference sequence). In nucleotides, the CDR3 is TGCAGTGCTAGTAATCGCCGAGGCACTGAAGCTTTCTTT. This encodes CSASNRRGTEAFF.

This clonotype has ten or more counts. The rearrangement uses TRBV18 and TRBJ1-2; D is unclear. The germline V gene encodes CDR1 KGHSH and CDR2 LQKENI. The CDR3 has 14 amino acids. Trimming stripped 3 bases from V and 4 bases from J, with 12 bases between. The CDR3 region is CASSPGRNTYGYTF. Written as DNA, the CDR3 is TGTGCCAGCTCACCGGGCCGCAACACCTATGGCTACACCTTC.

This clonotype was seen a handful of times. The chain has TRBV27 and TRBJ2-5; either TRBD1 or TRBD2 may supply D (5 bases each). This CDR3 contains 11 residues. Trimming pared 3 bases from V and 13 bases from J, leaving 12 bases between. Per the germline V gene, CDR1 is MNHEY and CDR2 is SMNVEV (reference sequence). The CDR3 spells CASSLGPTWYF. For the CDR3, the DNA is TGTGCCAGCAGTTTGGGACCCACCTGGTACTTC.

This clonotype was counted at least ten times. This chain links TRBV5-5 with TRBJ1-5; D is perhaps TRBD1 (5 bases). The V end lost 2 bases, the J end lost 3 bases, and 9 bases lay between the germline ends. CDR1 is SGHKS, CDR2 YYEKEE, per germline (reference sequence). The CDR3 covers 14 residues. CDR3 DNA: TGTGCCAGCAGCTTCCGGGACCTCAATCAGCCCCAGCATTTT. As protein: CASSFRDLNQPQHF.